What follows are 16 T cell receptor beta chains derived from one specimen sequenced in a study of blood T cell repertoires in COVID-19. The method was immunoSEQ multiplex PCR; TCRdb's version includes in-frame clones alone and lacks a portion of them. The data show some 190,000 clones, approximately 80% seen once. Sequencing input: peripheral blood. These TCRs come from an elderly woman with COVID-19, enrolled during active disease.

This clone was seen only once. This chain uses TRBV7-8 with TRBJ1-1; D is unclear. V was trimmed by 1 base and J by 1 base, leaving 4 bases between them. CDR1 is SGHVS and CDR2 is FQNEAQ in the germline V gene. This CDR3 is built from 13 residues. This CDR3 reads CASSLVENTEAFF. As DNA, the CDR3 is TGTGCCAGCAGCTTAGTAGAGAACACTGAAGCTTTCTTT.

The V gene is TRBV19, the J gene TRBJ2-3, with 8 bases identical to TRBD2. The germline V gene has CDR1 LNHDA and CDR2 SQIVND (reference sequence). Losses at the gene ends were 4 bases for V and 8 bases for J; bases not matched to a gene: 5. The CDR3 totals 13 residues. This CDR3 reads CASSTLGGATQYF. The CDR3 bases are TGTGCCAGTAGTACCCTCGGGGGGGCTACGCAGTATTTT. The full variable domain, with the rest looked up from reference TRBV19 and TRBJ2-3, is DGGITQSPKYLFRKEGQNVTLSCEQNLNHDAMYWYRQDPGQGLRLIYYSQIVNDFQKGDIAEGYSVSREKKESFPLTVTSAQKNPTAFYLCASSTLGGATQYFGPGTRLTVL.

This chain connects TRBV28 to TRBJ1-2, with 9 bases that match TRBD1. There are 15 residues in the CDR3. V was pared by 4 bases and J by 4 bases, with 7 bases of the junction left unmatched. Germline V gene lookup returns CDR1 MDHEN and CDR2 SYDVKM. CDR3 in DNA: TGTGCCAGCAGTTCACCGGGACAGGGTGGCTATGGCTACACCTTC. This codes for CASSSPGQGGYGYTF.

This rearrangement joins TRBV7-8 to TRBJ2-6; D call uncertain. CDR3 size: 14 residues. Germline CDR1 and CDR2: SGHVS and FQNEAQ. Trimming shortened V by 6 bases and J by 4 bases, and 10 bases separated the two germline ends. Here the CDR3 DNA reads TGTGCCAGCAGTCCCCTTCTAGGGGCCAACGTCCTGACTTTC. Translation gives CASSPLLGANVLTF.

The V call is TRBV4-1, the J call TRBJ1-4; 7 bases match TRBD1. The CDR3 sequence is 15 residues long. Trimming at V came to 2 bases and at J to 7 bases, leaving 7 bases not matched to a gene. Germline loops: CDR1 MGHRA, CDR2 YSYEKL. CDR3 DNA: TGCGCCAGCAGCCAAACCCGACAGGGTAGTGAAAAACTGTTTTTT. Its protein product is CASSQTRQGSEKLFF.

The chain couples TRBV9 to TRBJ1-2; TRBD1 matches 9 bases. CDR3 length: 14 amino acids. V lost 0 bases, J lost 4 bases, and 1 base stayed unmatched. Germline lookup yields CDR1 SGDLS and CDR2 YYNGEE. The CDR3 bases are TGTGCCAGCAGCGTAGGGGGACAGGGCTATGGCTACACCTTC. This gives the protein CASSVGGQGYGYTF.

The V gene is TRBV27, the J gene TRBJ2-1, with 8 nucleotides matching TRBD2. V was clipped by 3 bases and J by 12 bases; unmatched bases: 7. CDR3 size: 13 residues. The germline gives CDR1 MNHEY, CDR2 SMNVEV (reference sequence). CDR3 nucleotides: TGTGCCAGCAGTTTGTACCGGGAGGGTCCGCAGTTCTTC. Translating gives CASSLYREGPQFF.

The chain couples TRBV12-3 or TRBV12-4 to TRBJ1-4; 7 nucleotides match TRBD1. Trimming removed 4 bases from V and 9 bases from J; junction bases left unmatched: 5. The CDR3 spans 13 residues. In DNA, the CDR3 is TGTGCCAGCAGTTACCCGGGACAGAAAAAACTGTTTTTT. Amino acid sequence: CASSYPGQKKLFF.

The count of this clone is one. The chain recombines TRBV7-9 with TRBJ1-3, with 7 nucleotides matching TRBD1. After removal of 5 bases from V and 4 bases from J, the junction contained 5 bases not matched to a gene. Germline V gives CDR1 SEHNR, CDR2 FQNEAQ (reference sequence). The CDR3 is made up of 14 amino acids. The CDR3 nucleotides are TGTGCCAGCAGCAACCCGGGACAGGGAAACACCATATATTTT. It translates to CASSNPGQGNTIYF. The variable domain in full, completed from reference TRBV7-9 and TRBJ1-3, reads DTGVSQNPRHKITKRGQNVTFRCDPISEHNRLYWYRQTLGQGPEFLTYFQNEAQLEKSRLLSDRFSAERPKGSFSTLEIQRTEQGDSAMYLCASSNPGQGNTIYFGEGSWLTVV.

The chain carries TRBV3-1 (or the pseudogene TRBV3-2) and TRBJ2-5, with a possible D match to TRBD2 (6 bases). Germline V gene data show CDR1 as LGHDT and CDR2 as YNNKEL (reference sequence). This CDR3 has 14 residues. V was pared by 3 bases and J by 4 bases, with 12 bases between. The CDR3 DNA reads as TGTGCCAGCAGCCAGTCACGGGGGTTAGAGACCCAGTACTTC. Translated: CASSQSRGLETQYF.

J is TRBJ1-5 and V is TRBV28, with 8 bases that match TRBD1. Germline-derived CDR1 and CDR2 are MDHEN and SYDVKM. The V segment lost 2 bases and the J segment 7 bases; nucleotides outside the gene matches: 1. This CDR3 is built from 13 residues. In DNA, the CDR3 is TGTGCCAGCAGTTTAAACAGGGGGCAGCCCCAGCATTTT. Translating it yields CASSLNRGQPQHF.

The chain is built from TRBV3-1 (or the pseudogene TRBV3-2) and TRBJ2-7; the match to TRBD1 covers 7 bases. This CDR3 comprises 12 residues. The junction had 4 bases not matched to a gene; V was cut back by 8 bases and J by 3 bases. Per the germline V gene, CDR1 is LGHDT and CDR2 is YNNKEL (reference sequence). CDR3 amino acids: CASRQGYYEQYF. DNA of the CDR3: TGTGCCAGCCGACAGGGTTACTACGAGCAGTACTTC.

The chain carries TRBV4-1 and TRBJ2-7; D not resolved. CDR1 and CDR2 (germline): MGHRA, YSYEKL. V was pared by 1 base and J by 1 base, with 11 bases between. This CDR3 spans 15 amino acids. Here the CDR3 DNA reads TGCGCCAGCAGCCAAGTCTTCTTCCCGTCCTACGAGCAGTACTTC. Encoded protein: CASSQVFFPSYEQYF.

The chain is built from TRBV6-5 and TRBJ1-1, with D unclear. Germline values: CDR1 MNHEY, CDR2 SVGAGI. V lost 0 bases and J 4 bases, leaving 15 bases between the germline ends. There are 16 residues in the CDR3. The CDR3 nucleotides read TGTGCCAGCAGTTACTCGAGACAACGATTGGGCACTGAAGCTTTCTTT. Protein: CASSYSRQRLGTEAFF.

The rearrangement uses TRBV9 and TRBJ1-1; 9 nucleotides match TRBD1. There are 16 residues in the CDR3. V dropped 4 bases and J dropped 3; count of bases not matched to a gene: 10. CDR1 is SGDLS, CDR2 YYNGEE, per germline. The CDR3 here is CASSKTGGGWYTEAFF. The DNA of the CDR3 is TGTGCCAGCAGCAAAACAGGGGGCGGTTGGTACACTGAAGCTTTCTTT.

This clone appeared a few times. The V call is TRBV19, the J call TRBJ1-1; 9 bases match TRBD1. The germline V gene encodes CDR1 LNHDA and CDR2 SQIVND (reference sequence). After removal of 5 bases from V and 4 bases from J, the junction contained 8 bases not matched to a gene. The CDR3 runs 15 residues. The DNA of the CDR3 is TGTGCCAGTAGTTCACGACAGGGGGGGGGCACTGAAGCTTTCTTT. Protein: CASSSRQGGGTEAFF. The full variable domain, completed using reference TRBV19 and TRBJ1-1, is DGGITQSPKYLFRKEGQNVTLSCEQNLNHDAMYWYRQDPGQGLRLIYYSQIVNDFQKGDIAEGYSVSREKKESFPLTVTSAQKNPTAFYLCASSSRQGGGTEAFFGQGTRLTVV.